The table lists the clone carrying this TCR beta chain with a few counts. The CDR3 loop spans 13 amino acids. V dropped 7 bases and J dropped 13; count of bases not matched to a gene: 9. The record originates from a study of blood T cells in healthy people across ages. Using a J-beta primer mix together with a sample-barcoded 5' primer, a second PCR was run for roughly 7 to 12 cycles. Each CDR3 protein is one row after TCRdb ran MiXCR on the 5' RACE reads. The sample has some 800,000 distinct CDR3 sequences, under 55% seen once; the top ten hold roughly a fifth. Material: blood. J is TRBJ2-1 and V is TRBV12-3 or TRBV12-4; TRBD2 agrees at 11 bases. This sequence originates from a man aged 55 to 69 in good health. The CDR3 DNA reads TGTGCCAGCATCCTAGCGGGGGGTCTAGTTCAGTTCTTC. Translated, it gives CASILAGGLVQFF.